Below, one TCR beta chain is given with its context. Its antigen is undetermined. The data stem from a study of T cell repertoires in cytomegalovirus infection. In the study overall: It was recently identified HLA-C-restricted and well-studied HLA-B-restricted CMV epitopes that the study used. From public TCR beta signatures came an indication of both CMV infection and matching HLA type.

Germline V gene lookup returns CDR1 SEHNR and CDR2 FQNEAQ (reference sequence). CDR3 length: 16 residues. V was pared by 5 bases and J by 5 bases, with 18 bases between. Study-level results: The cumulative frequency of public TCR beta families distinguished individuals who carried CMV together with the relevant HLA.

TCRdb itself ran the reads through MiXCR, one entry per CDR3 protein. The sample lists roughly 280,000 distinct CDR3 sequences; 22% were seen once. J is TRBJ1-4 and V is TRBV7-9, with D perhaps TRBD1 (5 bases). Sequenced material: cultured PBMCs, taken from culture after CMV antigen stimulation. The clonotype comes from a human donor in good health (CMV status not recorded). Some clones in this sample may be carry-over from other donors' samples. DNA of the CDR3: TGTGCCAGCAGCGGTCTCGTGGGGCCGGGAAATGAAAAACTGTTTTTT. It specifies CASSGLVGPGNEKLFF. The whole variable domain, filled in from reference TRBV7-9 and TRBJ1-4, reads DTGVSQNPRHKITKRGQNVTFRCDPISEHNRLYWYRQTLGQGPEFLTYFQNEAQLEKSRLLSDRFSAERPKGSFSTLEIQRTEQGDSAMYLCASSGLVGPGNEKLFFGSGTQLSVL.